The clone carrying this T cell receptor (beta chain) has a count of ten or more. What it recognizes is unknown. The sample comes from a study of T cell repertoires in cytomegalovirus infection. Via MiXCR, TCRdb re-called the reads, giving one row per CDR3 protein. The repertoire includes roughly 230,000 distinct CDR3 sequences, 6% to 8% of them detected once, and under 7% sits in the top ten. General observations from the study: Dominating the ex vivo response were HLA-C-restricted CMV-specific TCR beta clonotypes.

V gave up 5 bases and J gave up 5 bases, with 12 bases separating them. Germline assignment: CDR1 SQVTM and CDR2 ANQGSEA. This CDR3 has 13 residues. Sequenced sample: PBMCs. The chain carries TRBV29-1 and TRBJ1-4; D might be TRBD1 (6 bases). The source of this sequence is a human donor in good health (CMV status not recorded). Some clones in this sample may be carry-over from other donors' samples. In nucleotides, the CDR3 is TGCAGCGTTCGAACAGGGAACAATGAAAAACTGTTTTTT. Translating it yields CSVRTGNNEKLFF. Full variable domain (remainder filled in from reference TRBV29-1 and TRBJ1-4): SAVISQKPSRDICQRGTSLTIQCQVDSQVTMMFWYRQQPGQSLTLIATANQGSEATYESGFVIDKFPISRPNLTFSTLTVSNMSPEDSSIYLCSVRTGNNEKLFFGSGTQLSVL.